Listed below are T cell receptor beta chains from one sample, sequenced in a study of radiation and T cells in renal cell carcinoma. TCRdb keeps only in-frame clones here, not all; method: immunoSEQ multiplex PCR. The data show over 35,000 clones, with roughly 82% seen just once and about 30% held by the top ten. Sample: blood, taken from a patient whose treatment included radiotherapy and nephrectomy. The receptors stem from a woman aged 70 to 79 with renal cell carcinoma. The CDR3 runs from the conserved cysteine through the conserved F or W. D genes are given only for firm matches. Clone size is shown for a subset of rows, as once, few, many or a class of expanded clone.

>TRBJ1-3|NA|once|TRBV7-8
CASSPWRDGSSGNTIYF
TGTGCCAGCAGCCCGTGGAGGGATGGCAGCTCTGGAAACACCATATATTTT
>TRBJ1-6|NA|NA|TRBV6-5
CASSYKGNSPLHF
TGTGCCAGCAGTTACAAGGGGAATTCACCCCTCCACTTT
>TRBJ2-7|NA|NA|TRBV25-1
CASSDTRSYEQYF
TGTGCCAGCAGTGATACGCGTTCCTACGAGCAGTACTTC
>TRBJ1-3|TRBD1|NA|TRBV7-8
CASSLEDRGLGNTIYF
TGTGCCAGCAGCTTAGAGGACAGGGGGCTTGGAAACACCATATATTTT
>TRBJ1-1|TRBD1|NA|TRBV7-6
CASSQGTGRTEAFF
TGTGCCAGCAGCCAAGGGACAGGCCGCACTGAAGCTTTCTTT
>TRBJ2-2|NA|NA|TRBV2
CASSEGGFLAGTGELFF
TGTGCCAGCAGTGAAGGGGGGTTTTTGGCGGGAACCGGGGAGCTGTTTTTT
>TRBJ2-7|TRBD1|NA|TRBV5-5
CASSSGQGSGEQYF
TGTGCCAGCAGCTCGGGACAGGGTTCGGGCGAGCAGTACTTC
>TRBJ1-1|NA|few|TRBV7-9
CASSFPLAHLNTEAFF
TGTGCCAGCAGTTTCCCCTTGGCGCATTTGAACACTGAAGCTTTCTTT
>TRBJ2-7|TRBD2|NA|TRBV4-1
CASSQDRGSGRAHEQYF
TGCGCCAGCAGCCAAGATCGAGGAAGCGGGAGGGCCCACGAGCAGTACTTC
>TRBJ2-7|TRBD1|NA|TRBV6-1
CASNGQVAYEQYF
TGTGCCAGCAACGGACAGGTGGCCTACGAGCAGTACTTC
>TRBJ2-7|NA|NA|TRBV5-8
CASSPRSAYEQYF
TGTGCCAGCAGCCCTCGATCGGCCTACGAGCAGTACTTC
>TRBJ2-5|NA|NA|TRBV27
CASSYGALSETQYF
TGTGCCAGCAGTTACGGGGCTTTATCAGAGACCCAGTACTTC
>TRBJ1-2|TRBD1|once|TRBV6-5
CASGRDSYGYTF
TGTGCCAGCGGGCGGGACAGCTATGGCTACACCTTC
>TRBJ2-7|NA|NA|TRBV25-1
CASAPTSRVSYEQYF
TGTGCCAGCGCCCCCACCTCAAGGGTCTCCTACGAGCAGTACTTC
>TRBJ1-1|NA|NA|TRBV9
CASSVDGEGITEAFF
TGTGCCAGCAGCGTAGATGGGGAGGGGATCACTGAAGCTTTCTTT
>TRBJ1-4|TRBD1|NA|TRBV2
CASSESGGANEKLFF
TGTGCCAGCAGCGAATCAGGGGGCGCGAATGAAAAACTGTTTTTT
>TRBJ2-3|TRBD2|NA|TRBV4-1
CASSQTFGGAADTQYF
TGCGCCAGCAGCCAGACCTTCGGGGGGGCCGCAGATACGCAGTATTTT
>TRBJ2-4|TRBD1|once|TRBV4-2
CASSQDLVEITGGGNIQYF
TGTGCCAGCAGCCAAGATTTAGTGGAGATAACAGGGGGCGGGAACATTCAGTACTTC
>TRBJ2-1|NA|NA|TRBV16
CASSQSRGLLDEQFF
TGTGCCAGCAGCCAATCCAGGGGCCTACTCGATGAGCAGTTCTTC
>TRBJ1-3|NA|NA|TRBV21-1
CASSVRKNTIYF
TGTGCCAGCAGCGTCCGGAAAAACACCATATATTTT
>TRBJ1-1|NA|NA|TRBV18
CASSRAEGFEAFF
TGTGCCAGCTCACGAGCTGAGGGGTTTGAAGCTTTCTTT
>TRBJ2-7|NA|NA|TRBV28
CASSLGVGEQYF
TGTGCCAGCAGTTTAGGGGTAGGCGAGCAGTACTTC
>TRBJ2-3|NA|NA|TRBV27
CASSFLGTFTDTQYF
TGTGCCAGCAGTTTTCTCGGGACGTTCACAGATACGCAGTATTTT
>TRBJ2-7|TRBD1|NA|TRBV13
CASSPGTGAYGQYF
TGTGCCAGCAGCCCAGGGACAGGGGCTTACGGGCAGTACTTC
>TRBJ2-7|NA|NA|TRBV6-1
CASSEAPGTPTF
TGTGCCAGCAGTGAAGCTCCCGGGACGCCTACCTTC
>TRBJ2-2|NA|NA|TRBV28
CASSFASSNTGELFF
TGTGCCAGCAGTTTTGCTAGCTCGAACACCGGGGAGCTGTTTTTT
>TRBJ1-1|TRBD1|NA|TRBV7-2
CASSLGQGNTEAFF
TGTGCCAGCAGCTTAGGACAGGGGAACACTGAAGCTTTCTTT